This is a list of T cell receptor beta chains from one sample in a study of CD8+ T cells in alopecia areata. Sequenced by immunoSEQ multiplex PCR; TCRdb stores in-frame clones only, minus some. Found here are about 160,000 clones, around 50% of them singletons; the top ten hold around 7%. The sample was CD4+ T cells sorted from blood. These receptor sequences come from a human donor with alopecia areata. CDR3s include the opening cysteine and the closing phenylalanine or tryptophan. The D gene is left open where the match is weak. Some rows mark clone size as missing; the rest say once, few, many or name a class of expanded clone.

TRBJ2-2 | TRBD1 | TRBV5-1 | NA | TGCGCCAGCAGCCCACTCACCGGGACAGCTGGCACCGGGGAGCTGTTTTTT | CASSPLTGTAGTGELFF
TRBJ1-5 | NA | TRBV29-1 | NA | TGCAGCGTTGAAGGAGGGGGGAATCAGCCCCAGCATTTT | CSVEGGGNQPQHF
TRBJ2-1 | NA | TRBV28 | few | TGTGCCAGCAGTTTATCCTCTTCCTACAATGAGCAGTTCTTC | CASSLSSSYNEQFF
TRBJ2-7 | NA | TRBV7-9 | few | TGTGCCAGCAGCAAGGCCGACGAGCAGTACTTC | CASSKADEQYF
TRBJ2-7 | TRBD1 | TRBV29-1 | NA | TGCAGCGTTAGTTTGAATGACAGGGGAGTCTACGAGCAGTACTTC | CSVSLNDRGVYEQYF
TRBJ2-5 | NA | TRBV6-6 | NA | TGTGCCAGCAGTTACGCCGAGACCCAGTACTTC | CASSYAETQYF
TRBJ1-2 | NA | TRBV27 | NA | TGTGCCAGCAGTCCCGGACAGCCCGTCTCGCATTATGGCTACACCTTC | CASSPGQPVSHYGYTF
TRBJ2-3 | TRBD2 | TRBV29-1 | NA | TGCAGCGTGGGACGGATGACGAGCGGGAGCGGGGCAGATACGCAGTATTTT | CSVGRMTSGSGADTQYF
TRBJ2-5 | TRBD1 | TRBV29-1 | NA | TGCAGCACCTATGACAGGGCCCTGTTTCGGAGGGAGACCCAGTACTTC | CSTYDRALFRRETQYF
TRBJ1-1 | NA | TRBV2 | NA | TGTGCCAGCAGGGCCCGCGACCCCGGAGCTTTCTTT | CASRARDPGAFF
TRBJ2-7 | TRBD2 | TRBV28 | NA | TGTGCCAGCAGGACTAGCGGGAGTCTCTACGAGCAGTACTTC | CASRTSGSLYEQYF
TRBJ1-1 | NA | TRBV7-9 | few | TGTGCCAGTGAAATCCCCGAAGCTTTCTTT | CASEIPEAFF
TRBJ2-2 | TRBD2 | TRBV11-2 | NA | TGTGCCAGCAGCTTAGTCAGGGTCCTAGCGGGACGAAACACCGGGGAGCTGTTTTTT | CASSLVRVLAGRNTGELFF
TRBJ2-1 | TRBD2 | TRBV4-1 | few | TGCGCCAGCAGCCGGAGGACTAGCGGGGACAATGAGCAGTTCTTC | CASSRRTSGDNEQFF
TRBJ2-3 | NA | TRBV29-1 | NA | TGCAGCGTTGTCACGAGTATCACAGATACGCAGTATTTT | CSVVTSITDTQYF
TRBJ2-3 | TRBD2 | TRBV4-1 | NA | TGCGCCAGCAGCCCGGGACTAGCGGGAGTGGGCACAGATACGCAGTATTTT | CASSPGLAGVGTDTQYF
TRBJ1-5 | TRBD1 | TRBV18 | few | TGTGCCAGCTCACCTCTCGACAGGGGACAAGCCCCCCAGCATTTT | CASSPLDRGQAPQHF
TRBJ1-2 | NA | TRBV5-1 | NA | TGCGCCAGCAGCAGACTTAGGGACTATGGCTACACCTTC | CASSRLRDYGYTF
TRBJ2-5 | TRBD2 | TRBV9 | NA | TGTGCCAGCAGCGTACATGGAGGCGGTAGGCTAGCGGGGAGCCAAGAGACCCAGTACTTC | CASSVHGGGRLAGSQETQYF
TRBJ2-5 | NA | TRBV2 | NA | TGTGCCAAGGGACGGCGTGAAGAGACCCAGTACTTC | CAKGRREETQYF
TRBJ2-1 | NA | TRBV28 | NA | TGTGCCAGCCAGAATCCGGGAACGAGAAATGAGCAGTTCTTC | CASQNPGTRNEQFF
TRBJ2-5 | NA | TRBV28 | few | TGTGCCAGCAGCGATAGTGATACGGAGACCCAGTACTTC | CASSDSDTETQYF
TRBJ1-2 | NA | TRBV29-1 | NA | TGCAGCGTTGAAGTCCGGTCCTATGGCTACACCTTC | CSVEVRSYGYTF